This T cell receptor (beta chain) was identified during a study of T cells after yellow fever vaccination. Overall study: Preparation used SMART-Seq v4 Ultra Low Input for the low-cell-number fractions.

In the case of this clonotype: The target antigen is unknown.

It was through 5'RACE template switching that TCR cDNA was made, with a universal primer site and UMIs added. One entry per CDR3 protein results from TCRdb running MiXCR on the 5' RACE reads. The top ten hold less than 20% of the sample, which has more than 300,000 distinct CDR3 sequences, around 4.5% seen once. Germline CDR1 ENHRY, CDR2 SYGVKD. V was clipped by 4 bases and J by 7 bases, with 10 bases between them. The CDR3 is 12 residues long. Study conclusions and caveats: Abundant bulk-population clonotypes could contaminate the FACS-sorted repertoires.

This TCR was sampled from a man between 18 and 35 years old who received the YFV17D yellow fever vaccine. The specimen was PBMCs, collected 15 days after the yellow fever booster vaccination. V gene TRBV10-3 combines with J gene TRBJ1-2, with D possibly matching TRBD1 (5 bases). This CDR3 reads CAISVGGGGYTF. For the CDR3, the DNA is TGTGCCATCAGTGTGGGGGGAGGTGGCTACACCTTC.